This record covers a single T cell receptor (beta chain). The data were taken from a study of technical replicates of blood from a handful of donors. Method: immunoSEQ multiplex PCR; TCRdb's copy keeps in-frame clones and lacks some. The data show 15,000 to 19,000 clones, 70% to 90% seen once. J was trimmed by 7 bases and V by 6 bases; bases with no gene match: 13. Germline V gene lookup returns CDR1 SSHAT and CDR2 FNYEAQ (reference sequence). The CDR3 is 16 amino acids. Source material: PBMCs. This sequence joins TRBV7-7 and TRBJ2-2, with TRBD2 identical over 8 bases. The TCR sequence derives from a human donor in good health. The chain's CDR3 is CASSSGASGLSGELFF. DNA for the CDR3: TGTGCCAGCAGTTCAGGGGCTAGCGGGCTTAGCGGGGAGCTGTTTTTT.